The clone carrying this T cell receptor beta chain was recorded once. The data belong to a study of T cell changes during pregnancy in multiple sclerosis. Germline V gene data show CDR1 as MNHNS and CDR2 as SASEGT. This CDR3 has 14 residues. V lost 9 bases to trimming and J lost 4 bases, with 15 bases between them. TCRdb's copy holds only in-frame clones and misses some; the assay was immunoSEQ multiplex PCR. The data hold tens of thousands of clones, with approximately 90% observed a single time. The source material was CD4+ T cells from peripheral blood mononuclear cells, sampled in the second trimester of pregnancy. The sequence derives from a female donor in good health, enrolled as a control in a pregnancy study. The chain uses TRBV6-1 and TRBJ1-4; D is perhaps TRBD1 (6 bases). The CDR3 bases are TGTGCCAGTATTTACAGGGCGGATAATGAAAAACTGTTTTTT. This sequence encodes CASIYRADNEKLFF.